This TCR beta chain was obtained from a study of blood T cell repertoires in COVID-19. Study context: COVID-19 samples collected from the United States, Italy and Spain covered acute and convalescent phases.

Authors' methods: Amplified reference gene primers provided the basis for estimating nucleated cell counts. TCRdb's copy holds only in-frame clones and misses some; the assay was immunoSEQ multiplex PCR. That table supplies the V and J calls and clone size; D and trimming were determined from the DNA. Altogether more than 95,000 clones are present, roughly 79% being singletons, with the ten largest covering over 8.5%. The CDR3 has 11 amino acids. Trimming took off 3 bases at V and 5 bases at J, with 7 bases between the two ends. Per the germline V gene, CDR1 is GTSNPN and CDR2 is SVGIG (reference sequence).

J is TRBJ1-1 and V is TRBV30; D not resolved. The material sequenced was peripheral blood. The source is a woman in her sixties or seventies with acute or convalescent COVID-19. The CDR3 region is CAWSGTTEAFF. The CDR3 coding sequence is TGTGCCTGGAGCGGTACTACTGAAGCTTTCTTT.